A selection of T cell receptor beta chains follows, all from one sample in a study of technical replicates of blood from a handful of donors. Some clones are missing from TCRdb's copy, which holds only in-frame ones; the method was immunoSEQ multiplex PCR. The sample carries 75,000 to 85,000 clones, approximately 96% recorded once. Sequencing was done on a sample of T cells isolated from PBMCs. Source of these receptors: a human donor in good health. CDR3s include the opening cysteine and the closing phenylalanine or tryptophan. The order of the fields is J gene, D gene, V gene, clone size, CDR3 DNA, CDR3 protein. A D gene is named only where the DNA matches it firmly. Where a row states a size, it is once, few, many or the class of an expanded clone; other rows omit it.

j_gene: TRBJ2-1; d_gene: TRBD2; v_gene: TRBV6-4; abundance: NA; CDR3nt: TGTGCCAGCACCGCAGGGTATCGACTAGCGGGGGTTGAGCAGTTCTTC; CDR3aa: CASTAGYRLAGVEQFF
j_gene: TRBJ2-5; d_gene: TRBD2; v_gene: TRBV7-9; abundance: once; CDR3nt: TGTGCCAGCAGCTTAGAACCGGGGGGAGAGACCCAGTACTTC; CDR3aa: CASSLEPGGETQYF
j_gene: TRBJ1-2; d_gene: NA; v_gene: TRBV27; abundance: NA; CDR3nt: TGTGCCAGCAGCATGGACAGATACTATGGCTACACCTTC; CDR3aa: CASSMDRYYGYTF
j_gene: TRBJ2-2; d_gene: NA; v_gene: TRBV12-5; abundance: NA; CDR3nt: TGTGCTAGTGGTTTGGGACAAGACACCGGGGAGCTGTTTTTT; CDR3aa: CASGLGQDTGELFF
j_gene: TRBJ2-7; d_gene: NA; v_gene: TRBV7-6; abundance: NA; CDR3nt: TGTGCCAGCAGCTTAGCCTTAACAGGAGCCTACGAGCAGTACTTC; CDR3aa: CASSLALTGAYEQYF
j_gene: TRBJ2-1; d_gene: TRBD2; v_gene: TRBV30; abundance: NA; CDR3nt: TGTGCCTGGAGCCGCCTAGCTAGCGGAAACAATGAGCAGTTCTTC; CDR3aa: CAWSRLASGNNEQFF
j_gene: TRBJ2-2; d_gene: TRBD1; v_gene: TRBV19; abundance: NA; CDR3nt: TGTGCCAGTAGTATGGGAACCGGGACAGTGCACACCGGGGAGCTGTTTTTT; CDR3aa: CASSMGTGTVHTGELFF
j_gene: TRBJ2-1; d_gene: TRBD2; v_gene: TRBV7-3; abundance: NA; CDR3nt: TGTGCCAGCAGCTTAACAGCTAGCGGGTTATACAATGAGCAGTTCTTC; CDR3aa: CASSLTASGLYNEQFF
j_gene: TRBJ2-7; d_gene: TRBD2; v_gene: TRBV9; abundance: NA; CDR3nt: TGTGCCAGCAGCTCGGGACTAGCGGTAGACGAGCAGTACTTC; CDR3aa: CASSSGLAVDEQYF
j_gene: TRBJ2-5; d_gene: NA; v_gene: TRBV2; abundance: NA; CDR3nt: TGTGCCAGCACCCCAGAAGAGACCCAGTACTTC; CDR3aa: CASTPEETQYF
j_gene: TRBJ2-1; d_gene: NA; v_gene: TRBV4-1; abundance: NA; CDR3nt: TGCGCCAGCAGCCTTCCAGGGGCCTACAATGAGCAGTTCTTC; CDR3aa: CASSLPGAYNEQFF
j_gene: TRBJ2-1; d_gene: TRBD2; v_gene: TRBV5-1; abundance: NA; CDR3nt: TGCGCCAGCAGCTTGTACGAGCGGGGTAATGAGCAGTTCTTC; CDR3aa: CASSLYERGNEQFF
j_gene: TRBJ1-2; d_gene: NA; v_gene: TRBV10-3; abundance: NA; CDR3nt: TGTGCCATCAGTGGGCACGCTAACTATGGCTACACCTTC; CDR3aa: CAISGHANYGYTF
j_gene: TRBJ2-3; d_gene: TRBD2; v_gene: TRBV28; abundance: NA; CDR3nt: TGTGCCAGCAGCCCACTAGCGAGATATACAGATACGCAGTATTTT; CDR3aa: CASSPLARYTDTQYF
j_gene: TRBJ1-1; d_gene: TRBD1; v_gene: TRBV11-2; abundance: NA; CDR3nt: TGTGCCAGCAGCGAGGACAGGGCGGACACTGAAGCTTTCTTT; CDR3aa: CASSEDRADTEAFF
j_gene: TRBJ2-7; d_gene: TRBD1; v_gene: TRBV6-6; abundance: NA; CDR3nt: TGTGCCAGCAGTTACTGGGACAGGGATCGCGAGCAGTACTTC; CDR3aa: CASSYWDRDREQYF
j_gene: TRBJ2-2; d_gene: NA; v_gene: TRBV28; abundance: NA; CDR3nt: TGTGCCAGCAGTCGACTGGGGCGGGAGCTGTTTTTT; CDR3aa: CASSRLGRELFF